This TCR beta chain was identified in a study of PD-L1 blockade in urothelial cancer. Study-level information: Male patients with bladder-origin urothelial cancer numbered most of the 29.

Whole-study results and caveats: Tumor-associated clones in the blood of durable-benefit patients grew more at 3 weeks.

Method: immunoSEQ multiplex PCR; TCRdb's copy keeps in-frame clones and lacks some. The table includes tens of thousands of clones, 80% to 90% detected once. Note on this clone: Its cognate antigen is unknown.

Germline V gene data show CDR1 as LNHDA and CDR2 as SQIVND (reference sequence). The CDR3 contains 14 residues. V gave up 3 bases and J gave up 5 bases, with 13 bases separating them. Sequenced material: PBMCs, taken around atezolizumab (anti-PD-L1) treatment. This sequence was found in a man aged 50 to 60 with urothelial cancer. V is TRBV19 and J is TRBJ2-5; the D gene is possibly TRBD1 (6 bases). For the CDR3, the DNA is TGTGCCAGTAGTATCAACAGGGTTTCGGAGACCCAGTACTTC. Translating it yields CASSINRVSETQYF.